A selection of T cell receptor beta chains follows, all from one sample in a study of T cells in Graves' hyperthyroidism and ophthalmopathy. TCRdb recomputed calls from the multiplex PCR reads with MiXCR, one row per CDR3 protein. The sample carries 480,000 or so distinct CDR3 sequences, 46% recorded once. Sequencing was carried out using peripheral blood or thyroid tissue (not recorded which). The source is an adult woman with Graves' disease, either hyperthyroidism or ophthalmopathy (not recorded which). Each CDR3 is given with its conserved first and last residue. The D gene is left open where the match is weak. Size is omitted from some rows. Given values are once, few, many or a class for expanded clones.

cdr3_nt: TGCAGCGTTGTGACAGGGTCTGAGGAGACCCAGTACTTC; cdr3_aa: CSVVTGSEETQYF; cdr3_length: 13; clone_size: many; v_call: TRBV29-1; j_call: TRBJ2-5; d_call: TRBD1
cdr3_nt: TGTGCCAGCAGCCAAAGCTTAGGGAATGTGATCACTGAAGCTTTCTTT; cdr3_aa: CASSQSLGNVITEAFF; cdr3_length: 16; clone_size: NA; v_call: TRBV7-8; j_call: TRBJ1-1; d_call: NA
cdr3_nt: TGTGCCAGCAGTTCCCACCCCTCCTACGAGCAGTACTTC; cdr3_aa: CASSSHPSYEQYF; cdr3_length: 13; clone_size: few; v_call: TRBV7-9; j_call: TRBJ2-7; d_call: NA
cdr3_nt: TGTGCCAGCAGTTTGGGGACAGAGGCCGAGCAGTACTTC; cdr3_aa: CASSLGTEAEQYF; cdr3_length: 13; clone_size: many; v_call: TRBV12-3/TRBV12-4; j_call: TRBJ2-7; d_call: TRBD1
cdr3_nt: TGTGCCAGCACCAACGCAGTGGGTGAGACCCAGTACTTC; cdr3_aa: CASTNAVGETQYF; cdr3_length: 13; clone_size: many; v_call: TRBV5-6; j_call: TRBJ2-5; d_call: NA
cdr3_nt: TGTGCCAGCATTCCCCCCCAGGTCACTGAAGCTTTCTTT; cdr3_aa: CASIPPQVTEAFF; cdr3_length: 13; clone_size: NA; v_call: TRBV6-1; j_call: TRBJ1-1; d_call: NA
cdr3_nt: TGCAGCGCAGTCAGCGGCTACGAGCAGTACTTC; cdr3_aa: CSAVSGYEQYF; cdr3_length: 11; clone_size: few; v_call: TRBV29-1; j_call: TRBJ2-7; d_call: NA
cdr3_nt: TGCGCCAGCAGCTTTTCGACAGGGCCCGGGGAGCTGTTTTTT; cdr3_aa: CASSFSTGPGELFF; cdr3_length: 14; clone_size: NA; v_call: TRBV7-8; j_call: TRBJ2-2; d_call: TRBD1
cdr3_nt: TGTGCCAGCACGGGCGAAGGCAATCAGCCCCAGCATTTT; cdr3_aa: CASTGEGNQPQHF; cdr3_length: 13; clone_size: many; v_call: TRBV2; j_call: TRBJ1-5; d_call: NA
cdr3_nt: TGTGCCAGCAGTGCCCGACAGGGTCGCAATCAGCCCCAGCATTTT; cdr3_aa: CASSARQGRNQPQHF; cdr3_length: 15; clone_size: few; v_call: TRBV2; j_call: TRBJ1-5; d_call: TRBD1
cdr3_nt: TGTGCCAGCAGTCAAGAGGGATCGGACACCGGGGAGCTGTTTTTT; cdr3_aa: CASSQEGSDTGELFF; cdr3_length: 15; clone_size: NA; v_call: TRBV9; j_call: TRBJ2-2; d_call: NA
cdr3_nt: TGTGCCAGCAAAGGGACAGGGGCATATGCTTTCTTT; cdr3_aa: CASKGTGAYAFF; cdr3_length: 12; clone_size: NA; v_call: TRBV25-1; j_call: TRBJ1-1; d_call: TRBD1
cdr3_nt: TGCAGTGCCCTGGACATGAGCAATCAGCCCCAGCATTTT; cdr3_aa: CSALDMSNQPQHF; cdr3_length: 13; clone_size: NA; v_call: TRBV20-1; j_call: TRBJ1-5; d_call: NA
cdr3_nt: TGCAGTGCTCCACGGGCGGACAGGGGGCTAGAGACCCAGTACTTC; cdr3_aa: CSAPRADRGLETQYF; cdr3_length: 15; clone_size: NA; v_call: TRBV20-1; j_call: TRBJ2-5; d_call: TRBD1
cdr3_nt: TGCAGTGCTAGTGCGGCTAGCGCCCGTCGGAGGACCGGGGAGCTGTTTTTT; cdr3_aa: CSASAASARRRTGELFF; cdr3_length: 17; clone_size: NA; v_call: TRBV20-1; j_call: TRBJ2-2; d_call: NA
cdr3_nt: TGTGCCAGCAGACCGGGACCGCTCTCCTACGAGCAGTACTTC; cdr3_aa: CASRPGPLSYEQYF; cdr3_length: 14; clone_size: many; v_call: TRBV6-5; j_call: TRBJ2-7; d_call: NA
cdr3_nt: TGCAGCGTTGAAGACCGGGGGGAGACAGTGGAAAAAAGGGTGATTGGTGTAGGGGAGACCCAGTACTTC; cdr3_aa: CSVEDRGETVEKRVIGVGETQYF; cdr3_length: 23; clone_size: NA; v_call: TRBV29-1; j_call: TRBJ2-5; d_call: TRBD2
cdr3_nt: TGCAGCGTTGAAGGGGTACCCCAAGAGACCCAGTACTTC; cdr3_aa: CSVEGVPQETQYF; cdr3_length: 13; clone_size: few; v_call: TRBV29-1; j_call: TRBJ2-5; d_call: NA
cdr3_nt: TGCGCCAGCAAAGGAAATGGCGGTCCCTACGAGCAGTACTTC; cdr3_aa: CASKGNGGPYEQYF; cdr3_length: 14; clone_size: many; v_call: TRBV5-1; j_call: TRBJ2-7; d_call: NA
cdr3_nt: TGCAGCGCTGCCGGGACAGGGGGCTCTGAAGCTTTCTTT; cdr3_aa: CSAAGTGGSEAFF; cdr3_length: 13; clone_size: NA; v_call: TRBV29-1; j_call: TRBJ1-1; d_call: TRBD1
cdr3_nt: TGTGCCATCAGGGGGGCGCAGTCGAATTCACCCCTCCACTTT; cdr3_aa: CAIRGAQSNSPLHF; cdr3_length: 14; clone_size: few; v_call: TRBV10-3; j_call: TRBJ1-6; d_call: NA
cdr3_nt: TGTGCCAGCAGATCGACAGTGAACACCGGGGAGCTGTTTTTT; cdr3_aa: CASRSTVNTGELFF; cdr3_length: 14; clone_size: NA; v_call: TRBV11-1; j_call: TRBJ2-2; d_call: NA
cdr3_nt: TGTGCCAGCAGACAGGGGGCTACCTACCAAGAGACCCAGTACTTC; cdr3_aa: CASRQGATYQETQYF; cdr3_length: 15; clone_size: NA; v_call: TRBV2; j_call: TRBJ2-5; d_call: TRBD1
cdr3_nt: TGCAGTGCTAGACCCCGACTAGCGTACCAAGAGACCCAGTACTTC; cdr3_aa: CSARPRLAYQETQYF; cdr3_length: 15; clone_size: many; v_call: TRBV20-1; j_call: TRBJ2-5; d_call: TRBD2
cdr3_nt: TGTGCCAGCAGCCTTAGGGGAGGACAGGGTAACGAGCAGTACTTC; cdr3_aa: CASSLRGGQGNEQYF; cdr3_length: 15; clone_size: few; v_call: TRBV6-2/TRBV6-3; j_call: TRBJ2-7; d_call: TRBD1
cdr3_nt: TGCAGCGTTGGGACAGGGGTCTTC; cdr3_aa: CSVGTGVF; cdr3_length: 8; clone_size: many; v_call: TRBV29-1; j_call: TRBJ2-5; d_call: TRBD1
cdr3_nt: TGTGCCAGCAGTTACGAGGGGAGCTCCTATAATTCACCCCTCCACTTT; cdr3_aa: CASSYEGSSYNSPLHF; cdr3_length: 16; clone_size: NA; v_call: TRBV6-2/TRBV6-3; j_call: TRBJ1-6; d_call: NA
cdr3_nt: TGCAGTGCTAGAGATCGGCGCGGTGGGGTACGGCAGCCCCAGCATTTT; cdr3_aa: CSARDRRGGVRQPQHF; cdr3_length: 16; clone_size: NA; v_call: TRBV20-1; j_call: TRBJ1-5; d_call: NA
cdr3_nt: TGCGCCAGCAGCTTTTCAGTAAGGAACACTGAAGCTTTCTTT; cdr3_aa: CASSFSVRNTEAFF; cdr3_length: 14; clone_size: NA; v_call: TRBV5-1; j_call: TRBJ1-1; d_call: NA
cdr3_nt: TGTGCCACCAGCAGGGGAAGAGGGATGAACACTGAAGCTTTCTTT; cdr3_aa: CATSRGRGMNTEAFF; cdr3_length: 15; clone_size: NA; v_call: TRBV15; j_call: TRBJ1-1; d_call: NA
cdr3_nt: TGTGCCAGCAGTTTAAGCCGGTCTAACTATTGCTACACCTTC; cdr3_aa: CASSLSRSNYCYTF; cdr3_length: 14; clone_size: NA; v_call: TRBV15; j_call: TRBJ1-2; d_call: NA
cdr3_nt: TGTGCCACATCGGATGTGAACACTGAAGCTTTCTTT; cdr3_aa: CATSDVNTEAFF; cdr3_length: 12; clone_size: many; v_call: TRBV24-1; j_call: TRBJ1-1; d_call: NA
cdr3_nt: TGTGCCAGCAGCAAGGACGGTGACAGCAATCAGCCCCAGCATTTT; cdr3_aa: CASSKDGDSNQPQHF; cdr3_length: 15; clone_size: many; v_call: TRBV5-4; j_call: TRBJ1-5; d_call: NA
cdr3_nt: TGCAGTGCTAGCGATCCGGGACTAGGGGGAGAGACCCAGTACTTC; cdr3_aa: CSASDPGLGGETQYF; cdr3_length: 15; clone_size: many; v_call: TRBV20-1; j_call: TRBJ2-5; d_call: TRBD2
cdr3_nt: TGTGCCAGTAGTATAGGTCCAGGAGGGGCTGAAGCTTTCTTT; cdr3_aa: CASSIGPGGAEAFF; cdr3_length: 14; clone_size: NA; v_call: TRBV19; j_call: TRBJ1-1; d_call: NA
cdr3_nt: TGCAGTGCTAGAGATCCCCGGGGGGCTAACGTCGGCGAGCAGTACTTC; cdr3_aa: CSARDPRGANVGEQYF; cdr3_length: 16; clone_size: NA; v_call: TRBV20-1; j_call: TRBJ2-7; d_call: NA
cdr3_nt: TGTGCCAGCACTCCCCGACCGGGGCCTAATGAAAAACTGTTTTTT; cdr3_aa: CASTPRPGPNEKLFF; cdr3_length: 15; clone_size: many; v_call: TRBV6-1; j_call: TRBJ1-4; d_call: NA
cdr3_nt: TGCAGCGTTGAAAACAATCAAAACTATGGCTACACCTTC; cdr3_aa: CSVENNQNYGYTF; cdr3_length: 13; clone_size: few; v_call: TRBV29-1; j_call: TRBJ1-2; d_call: NA
cdr3_nt: TGTGCCAGCAGCTTGGGGACATTC; cdr3_aa: CASSLGTF; cdr3_length: 8; clone_size: NA; v_call: TRBV7-9; j_call: TRBJ2-5; d_call: NA